Following are 6 T cell receptor beta chains from one sample sequenced in a study of cytomegalovirus exposure and HLA in healthy donors. The PCR had 60 Vbeta and 13 Jbeta primers. TCRdb's copy holds only in-frame clones and misses some; the assay was immunoSEQ multiplex PCR. Found here are approximately 200,000 clones, about 80% of them singletons; the top ten hold over 1.1%. Sequencing input: PBMCs. The source is a girl between 5 and 17 years old in good health and CMV-seronegative.

The V gene is TRBV7-9, the J gene TRBJ1-5; 8 bases are shared with TRBD1. The V gene's germline CDR1 is SEHNR and CDR2 FQNEAQ (reference sequence). The CDR3 totals 15 residues. The trim removed 3 bases at V and 5 bases at J, leaving 6 bases unmatched. The CDR3 nucleotides read TGTGCCAGCAGCTTTGGGCCAGGGGGCCATCAGCCCCAGCATTTT. Residues: CASSFGPGGHQPQHF.

This clone occurred a few times. CDR3 DNA: TGTGCCAGCAGTCTGAGGCAGGGTCGGTCACCCCTCCACTTT. Protein product: CASSLRQGRSPLHF. The genes are TRBV6-1 and TRBJ1-6; tentative D call: TRBD1 (5 bases). CDR3 length: 14 residues. Deletions cut 5 bases from V and 10 bases from J, with 15 bases between. Germline V CDR1 and CDR2: MNHNS, SASEGT.

The chain couples TRBV28 to TRBJ2-5; 10 bases match TRBD1. The germline gives CDR1 MDHEN, CDR2 SYDVKM. CDR3 size: 16 residues. The V segment lost 5 bases and the J segment 4 bases; nucleotides outside the gene matches: 10. The CDR3 region is CASSMDGTGAGETQYF. In DNA, the CDR3 is TGTGCCAGCAGTATGGACGGGACAGGGGCCGGAGAGACCCAGTACTTC.

This clone was recorded only once. The junction and the germline gene differ at one end; a read error may be behind it. The genes are TRBV7-9 and TRBJ2-7; TRBD1 matches 8 bases. This CDR3 is built from 13 residues. The germline CDR1 and CDR2 sequences are SEHNR and FQNEAQ (reference sequence). CDR3 coding DNA: TGTGCCAGCAGCCCAACGGGACAGGTAGACCTAGAGTTC. Translating it yields CASSPTGQVDLEF.

This clone showed up just once. This chain joins TRBV2 and TRBJ2-7, with 7 bases that match TRBD1. CDR3 length: 12 residues. Trimming took 9 bases from V and 4 from J; bases not matched to a gene: 6. The germline gives CDR1 SNHLY, CDR2 FYNNEI. CDR3 in amino acids: CARGDSLYEQYF. The DNA for the CDR3 is TGTGCCAGAGGGGACAGTTTGTACGAGCAGTACTTC.

This rearrangement joins TRBV6-1 to TRBJ1-2; 7 nucleotides align to TRBD1. CDR3 length equals 16 residues. Germline V gene lookup returns CDR1 MNHNS and CDR2 SASEGT. Germline trimming cut 3 bases from V and 2 bases from J; bases unmatched to any gene: 9. Written as DNA, the CDR3 is TGTGCCAGCAGTGACGGACGACAGGGCCTAAACTATGGCTACACCTTC. Translation gives CASSDGRQGLNYGYTF.